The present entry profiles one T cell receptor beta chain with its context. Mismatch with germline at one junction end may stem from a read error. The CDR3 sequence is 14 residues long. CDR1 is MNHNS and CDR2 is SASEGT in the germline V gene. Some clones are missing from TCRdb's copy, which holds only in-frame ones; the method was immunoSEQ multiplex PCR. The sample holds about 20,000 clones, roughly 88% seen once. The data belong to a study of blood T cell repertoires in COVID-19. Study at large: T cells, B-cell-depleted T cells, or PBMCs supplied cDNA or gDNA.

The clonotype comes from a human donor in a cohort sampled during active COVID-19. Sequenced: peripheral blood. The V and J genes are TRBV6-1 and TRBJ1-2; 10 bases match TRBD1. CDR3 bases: TGTGCCAGCAGGGAAGCGGACAGGGGGTATGGCTACACCTTC. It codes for CASREADRGYGYTF.